This T cell receptor beta chain emerged from a study of blood T cell repertoires in COVID-19. Study-level information: Acute and convalescent COVID-19 samples came from the United States, Italy and Spain. PBMCs, B-cell-depleted T cells, or T cells were the source of the cDNA or gDNA that made up the material.

Original analysis: It was from reference gene primer amplification that nucleated cell counts were estimated. Repertoires were generated with immunoSEQ multiplex PCR, while TCRdb's copy carries only in-frame clones and drops some. The V and J calls and the clone size are those of that table, but D and trimming were determined from the DNA. The sample has around 200,000 clones, under 90% seen once. This clone was counted once. The junction had 9 bases not matched to a gene; V was cut back by 2 bases and J by 7 bases. The length of the CDR3 is 16 residues. The germline CDR1 and CDR2 sequences are MNHNY and SVGAGI (reference sequence).

Sequenced input: peripheral blood. This TCR was recovered from a man in his forties with acute or convalescent COVID-19. This sequence joins TRBV6-6 and TRBJ2-1, with TRBD1 matching 9 bases. The CDR3 spells CASSYMGGQGKNEQFF. The CDR3 bases are TGTGCCAGCAGTTACATGGGGGGACAGGGTAAGAATGAGCAGTTCTTC.